This T cell receptor (beta chain) was documented in a study of cytomegalovirus exposure and HLA in healthy donors. Germline V CDR1 and CDR2: ENHRY, SYGVKD. Trimming removed 4 bases from V and 3 bases from J; junction bases left unmatched: 10. This CDR3 is built from 17 residues. In the PCR, 60 Vbeta and 13 Jbeta primers were used. This table comes from immunoSEQ multiplex PCR, and its TCRdb copy is limited to in-frame clones, with some not included. The data hold 80,000 or so clones, with roughly 80% observed a single time. The TCR was taken from a woman aged 35 to 49 in good health and CMV-seronegative. The chain couples TRBV10-3 to TRBJ2-1, with TRBD2 matching over 9 bases. Material: PBMCs. The CDR3 bases are TGTGCCATCAGTGGTTCGATAGCGGGAGAAAACTACAATGAGCAGTTCTTC. Translation gives CAISGSIAGENYNEQFF.